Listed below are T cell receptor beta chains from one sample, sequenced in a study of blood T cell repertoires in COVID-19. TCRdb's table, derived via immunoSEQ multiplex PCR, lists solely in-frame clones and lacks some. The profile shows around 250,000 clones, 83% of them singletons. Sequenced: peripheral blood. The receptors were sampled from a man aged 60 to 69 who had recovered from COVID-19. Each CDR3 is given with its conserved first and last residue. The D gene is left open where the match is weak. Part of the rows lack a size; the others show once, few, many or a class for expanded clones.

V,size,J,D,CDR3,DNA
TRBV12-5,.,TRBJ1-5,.,CASAPGDQPQHF,TGTGCTAGTGCGCCCGGGGATCAGCCCCAGCATTTT
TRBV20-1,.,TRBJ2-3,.,CSASGAGSTDTQYF,TGCAGTGCTAGTGGGGCAGGGAGCACAGATACGCAGTATTTT
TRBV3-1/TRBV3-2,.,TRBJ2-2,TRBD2,CASSAGTSGGARTGELFF,TGTGCCAGCAGCGCCGGGACTAGCGGGGGGGCACGGACCGGGGAGCTGTTTTTT
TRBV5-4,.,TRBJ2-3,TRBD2,CASSHGSSGRERDTQYF,TGTGCCAGCAGCCATGGGTCTAGCGGGAGGGAGAGGGATACGCAGTATTTT
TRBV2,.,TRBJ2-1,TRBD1,CASSEQGTVNEQFF,TGTGCCAGCAGTGAACAAGGGACAGTCAATGAGCAGTTCTTC
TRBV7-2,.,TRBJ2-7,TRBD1,CASSPTGTAPYEQYF,TGTGCCAGCAGCCCGACCGGGACAGCCCCCTACGAGCAGTACTTC
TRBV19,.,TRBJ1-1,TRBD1,CASRSSGGNTEAFF,TGTGCCAGCCGTTCGTCAGGGGGGAACACTGAAGCTTTCTTT
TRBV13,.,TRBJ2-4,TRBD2,CASARLAGALAKNIQYF,TGTGCCAGCGCGAGACTAGCGGGTGCACTAGCCAAAAACATTCAGTACTTC
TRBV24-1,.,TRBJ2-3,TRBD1,CATSEDRVSDTQYF,TGTGCCACCAGTGAGGACAGGGTGTCAGATACGCAGTATTTT
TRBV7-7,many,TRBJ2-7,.,CASSLGAGAPYEQYF,TGTGCCAGCAGCTTAGGGGCAGGGGCCCCCTACGAGCAGTACTTC
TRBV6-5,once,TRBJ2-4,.,CASSLGSQAKNIQYF,TGTGCCAGCAGCCTGGGGAGTCAGGCCAAAAACATTCAGTACTTC
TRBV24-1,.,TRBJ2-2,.,CATSDRASSGELFF,TGTGCCACCAGTGACAGGGCAAGTTCCGGGGAGCTGTTTTTT
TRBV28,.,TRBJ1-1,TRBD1,CASRLGQVASEAFF,TGTGCCAGCAGATTGGGACAGGTGGCCTCGGAAGCTTTCTTT
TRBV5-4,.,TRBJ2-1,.,CASSLVRGAYNEQFF,TGTGCCAGCAGCTTGGTAAGGGGCGCCTACAATGAGCAGTTCTTC
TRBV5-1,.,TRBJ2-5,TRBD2,CASAGTSGTQETQYF,TGCGCCAGCGCCGGGACTAGCGGAACCCAAGAGACCCAGTACTTC
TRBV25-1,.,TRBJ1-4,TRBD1,CASSGQGQGEEKLFF,TGTGCCAGCAGTGGGCAAGGACAGGGCGAGGAAAAACTGTTTTTT
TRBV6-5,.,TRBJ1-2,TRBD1,CASSGRRTGPWGYTF,TGTGCCAGCAGCGGGAGAAGGACAGGGCCTTGGGGCTACACCTTC
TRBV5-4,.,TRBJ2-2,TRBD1,CASSLVGTGGTGELFF,TGTGCCAGCAGCTTGGTCGGGACAGGGGGGACCGGGGAGCTGTTTTTT
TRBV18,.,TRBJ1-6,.,CASSPEHPRASPLHF,TGTGCCAGCTCGCCGGAGCACCCGAGGGCTTCACCCCTCCACTTT
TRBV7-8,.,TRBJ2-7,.,CASSLARTSTFVHEQYF,TGTGCCAGCAGCTTGGCTAGAACAAGTACGTTCGTCCACGAGCAGTACTTC
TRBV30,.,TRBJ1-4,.,CAWSIGGGINEKLFF,TGTGCCTGGAGCATAGGCGGGGGCATTAATGAAAAACTGTTTTTT
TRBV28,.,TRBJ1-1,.,CASSRGGVMNTEAFF,TGTGCCAGCAGCCGGGGAGGAGTGATGAACACTGAAGCTTTCTTT
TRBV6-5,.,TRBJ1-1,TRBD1,CASSPPDRMNTEAFF,TGTGCCAGCAGTCCCCCGGACAGGATGAACACTGAAGCTTTCTTT
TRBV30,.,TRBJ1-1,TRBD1,CAWRGQGGNTEAFF,TGTGCCTGGAGGGGACAGGGGGGAAACACTGAAGCTTTCTTT
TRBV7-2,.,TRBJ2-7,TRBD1,CASSPGTGLDEQYF,TGTGCCAGCAGTCCCGGGACAGGACTTGACGAGCAGTACTTC
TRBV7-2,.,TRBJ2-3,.,CASSLGGPTDTQYF,TGTGCAAGCAGCTTGGGGGGGCCCACGGATACGCAGTATTTT
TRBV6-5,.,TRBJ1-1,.,CASCRNTEAFF,TGTGCCAGCTGTAGGAACACTGAAGCTTTCTTT
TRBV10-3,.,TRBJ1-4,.,CAIRATTGHGEKLFF,TGTGCCATCAGGGCCACAACAGGGCACGGGGAAAAACTGTTTTTT
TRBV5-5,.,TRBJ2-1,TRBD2,CASSSLLAGGGEQFF,TGTGCCAGCAGCTCTTTACTAGCGGGGGGCGGTGAGCAGTTCTTC
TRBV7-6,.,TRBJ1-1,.,CASSLRGQGRAFF,TGTGCCAGCAGCCTCAGAGGCCAGGGGCGCGCTTTCTTT
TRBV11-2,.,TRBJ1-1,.,CASSLGGSWLNTEAFF,TGTGCCAGCAGCTTAGGGGGCAGTTGGTTGAACACTGAAGCTTTCTTT
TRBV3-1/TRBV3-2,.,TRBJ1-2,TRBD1,CASSQIRDSAHGYTF,TGTGCCAGCAGCCAAATCCGGGACAGCGCGCATGGCTACACCTTC
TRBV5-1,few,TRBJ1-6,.,CASSDYSNSPLHF,TGCGCCAGCAGTGACTACAGCAATTCACCCCTCCACTTT
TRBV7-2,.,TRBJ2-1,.,CASSLTGLGYNEQFF,TGTGCCAGCAGCTTAACGGGTTTGGGTTACAATGAGCAGTTCTTC
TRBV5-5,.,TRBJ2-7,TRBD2,CASSPIVTSGGAHEQYF,TGTGCCAGCAGCCCTATAGTGACTAGCGGGGGGGCTCACGAGCAGTACTTC
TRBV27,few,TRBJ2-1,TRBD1,CASSAQNINRDRVYNEQFF,TGTGCCAGCAGCGCTCAAAATATAAACCGGGACAGGGTATACAATGAGCAGTTCTTC
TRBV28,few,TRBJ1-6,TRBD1,CASRRSGTEDRNSPLHF,TGTGCCAGCAGGCGTTCCGGGACAGAGGATCGAAATTCACCCCTCCACTTT
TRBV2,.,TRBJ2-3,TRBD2,CASSDPGLAGGPRTQYF,TGTGCCAGCAGCGATCCCGGACTAGCGGGAGGTCCCCGTACGCAGTATTTT
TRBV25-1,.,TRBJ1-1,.,CASSERRRGGTEAFF,TGTGCCAGCAGTGAACGGCGGAGGGGGGGTACTGAAGCTTTCTTT
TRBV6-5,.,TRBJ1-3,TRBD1,CASRPGQGEGNTIYF,TGTGCCAGCAGACCCGGACAGGGGGAAGGAAACACCATATATTTT
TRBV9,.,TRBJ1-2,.,CASSVAQGIGGYTF,TGTGCCAGCAGCGTAGCTCAGGGGATAGGGGGCTACACCTTC
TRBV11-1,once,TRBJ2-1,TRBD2,CASSLRTSGSLDEQFF,TGTGCCAGCAGCCTCCGGACTAGCGGGAGTCTTGATGAGCAGTTCTTC
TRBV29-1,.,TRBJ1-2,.,CSVADYGYTF,TGCAGCGTTGCCGACTATGGCTACACCTTC